This record concerns one TCR beta chain sequence. Its antigen remains unidentified. The record originates from a study of cytomegalovirus exposure and HLA in healthy donors. Study-level results: About 87% or about 30% of the time was how often most TCR beta V segments were productive, according to an earlier analysis. A list of 164 TCR beta chains associated with cytomegalovirus was given.

Germline values: CDR1 LGHNA, CDR2 YNFKEQ. Trimming pared 0 bases from V and 9 bases from J, leaving 9 bases between. This CDR3 has 13 amino acids. PCR employed 60 Vbeta and 13 Jbeta primers. Per the original data handling: In a later analysis, 60 million to 90 million unique TCR beta chains included roughly 11 million shared by two or more donors. This table comes from immunoSEQ multiplex PCR, and its TCRdb copy is limited to in-frame clones, with some not included. The DNA was the basis for D and trimming; V, J and clone size are from that table. The sample has 90,000 or so clones, roughly 75% seen once.

The J gene is TRBJ2-1, the V gene TRBV4-2; no definite D call. The sample consisted of PBMCs. The receptor was derived from a man aged 55-75 years in good health and CMV-seronegative. CDR3 sequence: CASSQEYNTEQFF. In DNA form, the CDR3 reads TGTGCCAGCAGCCAAGAGTACAACACTGAGCAGTTCTTC.